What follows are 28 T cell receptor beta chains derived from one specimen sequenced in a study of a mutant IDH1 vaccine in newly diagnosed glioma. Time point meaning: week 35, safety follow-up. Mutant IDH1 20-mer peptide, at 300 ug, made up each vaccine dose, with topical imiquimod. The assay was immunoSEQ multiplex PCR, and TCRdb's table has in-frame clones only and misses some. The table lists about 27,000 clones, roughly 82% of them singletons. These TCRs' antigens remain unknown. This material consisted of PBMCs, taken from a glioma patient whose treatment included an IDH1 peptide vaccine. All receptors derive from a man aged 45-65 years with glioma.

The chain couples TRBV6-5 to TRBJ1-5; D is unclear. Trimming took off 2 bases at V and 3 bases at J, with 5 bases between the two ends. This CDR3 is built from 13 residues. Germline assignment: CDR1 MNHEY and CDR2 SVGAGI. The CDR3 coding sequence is TGTGCCAGCAGTTACGGCCTCAATCAGCCCCAGCATTTT. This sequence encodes CASSYGLNQPQHF.

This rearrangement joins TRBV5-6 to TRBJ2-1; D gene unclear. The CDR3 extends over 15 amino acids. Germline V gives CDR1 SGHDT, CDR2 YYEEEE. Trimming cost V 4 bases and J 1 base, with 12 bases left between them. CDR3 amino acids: CASSPGSISYNEQFF. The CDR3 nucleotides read TGTGCCAGCAGCCCGGGCTCTATTTCCTACAATGAGCAGTTCTTC.

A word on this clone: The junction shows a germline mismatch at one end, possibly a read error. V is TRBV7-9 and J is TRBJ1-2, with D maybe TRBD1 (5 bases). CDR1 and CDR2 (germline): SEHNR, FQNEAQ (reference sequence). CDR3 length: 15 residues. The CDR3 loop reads CASSPGDGHLGGFFF. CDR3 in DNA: TGTGCCAGCAGCCCCGGGGATGGACACCTCGGTGGCTTCTTCTTC.

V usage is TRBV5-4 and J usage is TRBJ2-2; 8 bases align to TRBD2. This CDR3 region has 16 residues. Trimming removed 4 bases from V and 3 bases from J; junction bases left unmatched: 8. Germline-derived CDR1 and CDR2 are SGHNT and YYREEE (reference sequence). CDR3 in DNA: TGTGCCAGCAGCCTAGAACTAGCGGTTGACACCGGGGAGCTGTTTTTT. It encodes CASSLELAVDTGELFF.

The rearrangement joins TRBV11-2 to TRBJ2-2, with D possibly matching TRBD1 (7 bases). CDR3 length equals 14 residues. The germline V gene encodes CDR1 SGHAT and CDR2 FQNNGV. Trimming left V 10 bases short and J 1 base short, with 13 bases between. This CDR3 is CATRRDRNTGELFF. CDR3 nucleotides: TGTGCCACCCGGCGGGACAGGAACACCGGGGAGCTGTTTTTT.

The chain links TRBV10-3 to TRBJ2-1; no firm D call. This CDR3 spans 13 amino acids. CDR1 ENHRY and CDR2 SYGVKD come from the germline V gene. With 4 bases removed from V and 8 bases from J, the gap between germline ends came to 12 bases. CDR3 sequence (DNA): TGTGCCATCAGTGTGGGTGTTTTCGATGAGCAGTTCTTC. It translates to CAISVGVFDEQFF.

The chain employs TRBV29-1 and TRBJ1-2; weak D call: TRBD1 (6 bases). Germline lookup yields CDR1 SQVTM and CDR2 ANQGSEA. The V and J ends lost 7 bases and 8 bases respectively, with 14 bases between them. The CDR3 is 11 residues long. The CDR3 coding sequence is TGCAGCGCATTCCAGAGGGGGGGCTACACCTTC. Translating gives CSAFQRGGYTF. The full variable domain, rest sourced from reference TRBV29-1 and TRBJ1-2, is SAVISQKPSRDICQRGTSLTIQCQVDSQVTMMFWYRQQPGQSLTLIATANQGSEATYESGFVIDKFPISRPNLTFSTLTVSNMSPEDSSIYLCSAFQRGGYTFGSGTRLTVV.

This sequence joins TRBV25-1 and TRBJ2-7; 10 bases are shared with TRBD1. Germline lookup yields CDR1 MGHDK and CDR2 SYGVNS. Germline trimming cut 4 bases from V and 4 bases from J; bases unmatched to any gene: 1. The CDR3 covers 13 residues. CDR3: CASSGQGAYEQYF. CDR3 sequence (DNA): TGTGCCAGCAGTGGACAGGGGGCTTACGAGCAGTACTTC.

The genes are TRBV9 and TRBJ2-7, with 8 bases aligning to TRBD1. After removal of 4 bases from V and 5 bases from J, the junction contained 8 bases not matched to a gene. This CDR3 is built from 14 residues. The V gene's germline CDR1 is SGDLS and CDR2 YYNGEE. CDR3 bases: TGTGCCAGCAGCCCCCGGACAGGGTCCCACGAGCAGTACTTC. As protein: CASSPRTGSHEQYF.

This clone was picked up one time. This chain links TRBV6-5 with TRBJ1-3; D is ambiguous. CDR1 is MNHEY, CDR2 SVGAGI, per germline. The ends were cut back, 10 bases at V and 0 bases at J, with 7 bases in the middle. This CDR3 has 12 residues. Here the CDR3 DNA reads TGTGCCACCCTATCCTCTGGAAACACCATATATTTT. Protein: CATLSSGNTIYF.

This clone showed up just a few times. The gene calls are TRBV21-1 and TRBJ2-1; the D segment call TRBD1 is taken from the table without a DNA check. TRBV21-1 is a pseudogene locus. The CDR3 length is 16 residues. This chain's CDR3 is CASSNGINRPYNEQFF. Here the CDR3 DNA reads TGTGCCAGCAGCAATGGAATTAACAGACCGTACAATGAGCAGTTCTTC.

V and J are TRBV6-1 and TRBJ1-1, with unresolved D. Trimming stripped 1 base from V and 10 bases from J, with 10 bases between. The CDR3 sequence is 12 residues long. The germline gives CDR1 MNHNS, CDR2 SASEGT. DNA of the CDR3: TGTGCCAGCAGTGAAGTACCCACGGGAGCTTTCTTT. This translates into CASSEVPTGAFF.

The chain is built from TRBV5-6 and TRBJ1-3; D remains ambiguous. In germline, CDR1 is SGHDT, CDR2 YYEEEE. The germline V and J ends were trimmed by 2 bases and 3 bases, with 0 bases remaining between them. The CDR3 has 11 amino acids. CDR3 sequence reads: CASSFGNTIYF. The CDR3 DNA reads TGTGCCAGCAGCTTTGGAAACACCATATATTTT.

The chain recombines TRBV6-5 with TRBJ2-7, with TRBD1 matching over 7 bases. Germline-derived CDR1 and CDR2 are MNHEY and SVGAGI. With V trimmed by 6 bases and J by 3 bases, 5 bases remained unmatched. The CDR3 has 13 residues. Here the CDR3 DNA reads TGTGCCAGCAGAAAGGGACAGTTCTACGAGCAGTACTTC. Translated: CASRKGQFYEQYF.

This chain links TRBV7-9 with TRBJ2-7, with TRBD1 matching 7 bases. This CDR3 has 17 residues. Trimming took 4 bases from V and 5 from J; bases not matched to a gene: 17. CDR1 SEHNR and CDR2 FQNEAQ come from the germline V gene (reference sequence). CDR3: CASSSGSYRGIGNEQYF. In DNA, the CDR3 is TGTGCCAGCAGCTCCGGATCATACAGGGGAATCGGGAACGAGCAGTACTTC.

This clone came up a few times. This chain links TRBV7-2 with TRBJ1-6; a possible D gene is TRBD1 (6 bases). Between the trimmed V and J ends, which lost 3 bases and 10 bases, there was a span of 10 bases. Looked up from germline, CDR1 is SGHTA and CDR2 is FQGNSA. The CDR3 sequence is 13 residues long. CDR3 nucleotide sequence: TGTGCCAGCAGCTTGGCAGGGGAGTCACCCCTCCACTTT. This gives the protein CASSLAGESPLHF.

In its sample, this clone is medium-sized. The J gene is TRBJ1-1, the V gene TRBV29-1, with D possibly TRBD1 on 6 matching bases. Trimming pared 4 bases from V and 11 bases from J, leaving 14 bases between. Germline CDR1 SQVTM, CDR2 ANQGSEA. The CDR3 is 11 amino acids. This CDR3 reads CSVGDTTRAFF. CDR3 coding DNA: TGCAGCGTTGGGGACACTACTAGGGCTTTCTTT.

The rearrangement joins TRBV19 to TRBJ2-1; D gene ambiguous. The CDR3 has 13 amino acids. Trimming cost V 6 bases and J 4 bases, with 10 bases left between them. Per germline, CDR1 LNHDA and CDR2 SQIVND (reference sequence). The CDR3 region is CASSVDGYNEQFF. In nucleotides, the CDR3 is TGTGCCAGTAGCGTTGACGGGTACAATGAGCAGTTCTTC.

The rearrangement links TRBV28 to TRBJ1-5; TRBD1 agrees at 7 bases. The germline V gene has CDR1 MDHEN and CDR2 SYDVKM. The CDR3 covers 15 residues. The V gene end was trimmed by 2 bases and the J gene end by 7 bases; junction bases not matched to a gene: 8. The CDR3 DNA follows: TGTGCCAGCAGTTTACGGTGGGGAGGGGGCCAGCCCCAGCATTTT. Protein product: CASSLRWGGGQPQHF.

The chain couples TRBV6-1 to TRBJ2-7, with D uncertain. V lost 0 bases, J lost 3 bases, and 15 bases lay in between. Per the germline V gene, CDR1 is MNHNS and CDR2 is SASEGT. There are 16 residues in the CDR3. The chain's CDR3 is CASSEALGAANYEQYF. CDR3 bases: TGTGCCAGCAGTGAAGCGCTAGGAGCAGCCAACTACGAGCAGTACTTC.

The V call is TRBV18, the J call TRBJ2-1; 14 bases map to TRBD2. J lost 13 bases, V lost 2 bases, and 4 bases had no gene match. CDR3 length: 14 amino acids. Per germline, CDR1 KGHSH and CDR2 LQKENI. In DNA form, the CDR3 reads TGTGCCAGCTCACCAGGGACTAGCGGGAGCCGTCAGTTCTTC. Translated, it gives CASSPGTSGSRQFF.

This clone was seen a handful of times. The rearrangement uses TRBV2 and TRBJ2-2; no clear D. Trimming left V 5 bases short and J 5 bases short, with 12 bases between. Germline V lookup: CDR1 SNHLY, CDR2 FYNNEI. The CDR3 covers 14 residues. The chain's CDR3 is CASSWAIRTGELFF. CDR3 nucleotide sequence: TGTGCCAGCAGTTGGGCTATTCGAACCGGGGAGCTGTTTTTT.

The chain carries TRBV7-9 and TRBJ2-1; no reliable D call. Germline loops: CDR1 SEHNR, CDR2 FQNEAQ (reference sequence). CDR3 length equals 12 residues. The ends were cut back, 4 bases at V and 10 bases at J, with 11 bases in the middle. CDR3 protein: CASSSELIEQFF. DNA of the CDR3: TGTGCCAGCAGCTCAGAACTCATAGAGCAGTTCTTC. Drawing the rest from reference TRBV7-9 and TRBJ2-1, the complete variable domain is DTGVSQNPRHKITKRGQNVTFRCDPISEHNRLYWYRQTLGQGPEFLTYFQNEAQLEKSRLLSDRFSAERPKGSFSTLEIQRTEQGDSAMYLCASSSELIEQFFGPGTRLTVL.

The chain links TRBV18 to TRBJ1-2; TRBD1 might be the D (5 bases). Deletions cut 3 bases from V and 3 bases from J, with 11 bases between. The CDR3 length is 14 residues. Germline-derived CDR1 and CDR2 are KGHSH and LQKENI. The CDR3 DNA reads TGTGCCAGCTCACCGGGGGGACTGGACTATGGCTACACCTTC. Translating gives CASSPGGLDYGYTF.

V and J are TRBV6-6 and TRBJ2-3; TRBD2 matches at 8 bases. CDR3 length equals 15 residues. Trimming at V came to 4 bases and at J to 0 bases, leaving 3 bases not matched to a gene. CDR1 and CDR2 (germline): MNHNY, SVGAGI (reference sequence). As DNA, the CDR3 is TGTGCCAGCAGTTCGGCTAGCGGGAGCACAGATACGCAGTATTTT. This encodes CASSSASGSTDTQYF.

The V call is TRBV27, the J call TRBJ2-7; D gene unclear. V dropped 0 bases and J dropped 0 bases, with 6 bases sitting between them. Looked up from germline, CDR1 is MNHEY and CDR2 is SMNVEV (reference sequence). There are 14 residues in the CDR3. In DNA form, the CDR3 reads TGTGCCAGCAGTTTATCCCCCAGCTCCTACGAGCAGTACTTC. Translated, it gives CASSLSPSSYEQYF.

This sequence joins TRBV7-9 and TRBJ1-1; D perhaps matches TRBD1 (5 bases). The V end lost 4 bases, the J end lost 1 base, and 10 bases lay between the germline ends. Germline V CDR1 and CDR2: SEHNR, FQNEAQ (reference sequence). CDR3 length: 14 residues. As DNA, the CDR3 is TGTGCCAGCAGCTCAGGGACCGCGAACACTGAAGCTTTCTTT. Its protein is CASSSGTANTEAFF.

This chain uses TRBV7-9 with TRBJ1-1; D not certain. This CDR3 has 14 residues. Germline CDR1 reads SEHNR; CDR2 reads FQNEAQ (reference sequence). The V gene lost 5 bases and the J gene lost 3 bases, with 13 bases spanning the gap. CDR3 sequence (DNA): TGTGCCAGCAGCCTGGACTCAAGATACACTGAAGCTTTCTTT. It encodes CASSLDSRYTEAFF.